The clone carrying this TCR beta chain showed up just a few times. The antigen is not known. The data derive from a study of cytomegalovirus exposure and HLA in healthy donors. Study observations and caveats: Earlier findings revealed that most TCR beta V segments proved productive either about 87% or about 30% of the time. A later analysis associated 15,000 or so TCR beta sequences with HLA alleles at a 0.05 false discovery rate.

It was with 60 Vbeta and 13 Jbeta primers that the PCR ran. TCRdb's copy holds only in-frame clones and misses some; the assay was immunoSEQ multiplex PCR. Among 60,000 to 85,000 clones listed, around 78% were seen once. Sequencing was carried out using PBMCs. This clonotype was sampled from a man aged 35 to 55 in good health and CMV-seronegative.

CDR3 nucleotides: TGTGCCAGCAGCTTTGGTTCAGGGCCCAATCAGCCCCAGCATTTT. This encodes CASSFGSGPNQPQHF. J is TRBJ1-5 and V is TRBV7-2, with D possibly being TRBD1 (5 bases). The germline V gene encodes CDR1 SGHTA and CDR2 FQGNSA. There are 15 residues in the CDR3. Trimming left V 3 bases short and J 3 bases short, with 12 bases between.